This TCR beta chain emerged from a study of T-cell reconstitution after alpha-beta-depleted transplantation in children. This clonotype ranks as medium-sized. Unique molecular identifiers were used to barcode this TCRbeta library. TCRdb reanalysed the PCR reads using MiXCR and keeps one entry per CDR3 protein. The table shows approximately 83,000 distinct CDR3 sequences, with 12% occurring only once. This CDR3 spans 12 amino acids. V was cut by 1 base and J by 6 bases, with 4 bases left in between. Germline CDR1 reads SGHTA; CDR2 reads FQGNSA. The chain links TRBV7-2 to TRBJ2-1; no firm D call. This specimen consisted of PBMCs from the stem cell graft donor, obtained from the stem cell graft. The clonotype originates from a human donor who donated a stem cell graft to a child with inherited bone marrow failure. The CDR3 loop is CASSLGFNEQFF. The CDR3 DNA reads as TGTGCCAGCAGCTTAGGTTTCAATGAGCAGTTCTTC.